This is a list of T cell receptor beta chains from one sample in a study of T cells in localized non-small cell lung cancer. Libraries were prepared by immunoSEQ multiplex PCR; TCRdb keeps only in-frame clonotypes and omits some of them. The data contain fewer than 15,000 clones, under 30% of them singletons. This material consisted of lung tumor tissue, taken before any cancer treatment. The receptors shown here come from a female donor older than 55 with stage I lung adenocarcinoma. Each CDR3 is given with its conserved first and last residue. A D gene is named only where the DNA matches it firmly. Clone size, where shown, is once, few, many, or a class for clones that have expanded.

clone_size j_call v_call d_call cdr3_nt cdr3_aa
few TRBJ1-4 TRBV9 NA TGTGCCAGCAGCGGAAACTCGGCCTGGAATGAAAAACTGTTTTTT CASSGNSAWNEKLFF
NA TRBJ1-4 TRBV18 NA TGTGCCAGCTCACCAGGGTTTAATGAAAAACTGTTTTTT CASSPGFNEKLFF
many TRBJ2-1 TRBV11-3 TRBD2 TGTGCCAGCAGCTGGGGTAGCGGGAGGGCCTACAATGAGCAGTTCTTC CASSWGSGRAYNEQFF
few TRBJ1-2 TRBV11-3 TRBD1 TGTGCCAGCAGCCTCCCGGGACAGGGAAGAGGCTACACCTTC CASSLPGQGRGYTF
few TRBJ1-6 TRBV6-8 NA TGTGCCGCCCGGGAGCCCGGGTCACCCCTCCACTTT CAAREPGSPLHF
once TRBJ1-5 TRBV15 NA TGTGCCACCAGCATAGGAGACAGAAATCAGCCCCAGCATTTT CATSIGDRNQPQHF
NA TRBJ1-2 TRBV6-8 NA TGTGCCAGCAGCCGGGGGAATCGTGGCTACACCTTC CASSRGNRGYTF
few TRBJ1-2 TRBV6-8 NA TGTGCCAGCAGTTACGACAGCTATGGCTACACCTTC CASSYDSYGYTF
many TRBJ1-5 TRBV11-3 NA TGTGCCAGCAGCTTCCGGGGGGCGTTCGATCAGCCCCAGCATTTT CASSFRGAFDQPQHF
NA TRBJ2-5 TRBV18 NA TGTGCCAGCTCACCATTCGATAAGGGATTCCGAGAGACCCAGTACTTC CASSPFDKGFRETQYF
NA TRBJ2-1 TRBV18 TRBD2 TGTGCCAGCTCACCACCGGGACTAGCTTCCAATGAGCAGTTCTTC CASSPPGLASNEQFF
NA TRBJ1-1 TRBV18 NA TGTGCCAGCTCACAGGACAGCCTTAGATTGGGTGAAGCTTTCTTT CASSQDSLRLGEAFF
few TRBJ2-1 TRBV11-3 TRBD2 TGTGCCAGCAGCACGACTAGCGCCCGAGGTAGTGAGCAGTTCTTC CASSTTSARGSEQFF
many TRBJ1-2 TRBV11-3 NA TGTGCCAGCAGCCAAGGCCAACCGACGGAATTGGGAGGCTACACCTTC CASSQGQPTELGGYTF
few TRBJ2-5 TRBV6-8 TRBD1 TGTGCCAGCAGGAGGACAGGGGGCTACCAAGAGACCCAGTACTTC CASRRTGGYQETQYF
NA TRBJ1-4 TRBV6-8 NA TGTGCCATCAGTGTCTTGGGGGGTCCTAATGAAAAACTGTTTTTT CAISVLGGPNEKLFF
few TRBJ1-5 TRBV30 NA TGTGCCTGGAGTCAGATGAATCAGCCCCAGCATTTT CAWSQMNQPQHF
NA TRBJ1-6 TRBV5-1 TRBD1 TGCGCCAGCCGACCTGGGACAGTACCTAATTCACCCCTCCACTTT CASRPGTVPNSPLHF
NA TRBJ1-5 TRBV19 NA TGTGCCAGTAGTACAGGGATGGGTCAGCCCCAGCATTTT CASSTGMGQPQHF
NA TRBJ1-1 TRBV18 TRBD1 TGTGCCAGCTCACCTCAGGGGGCAGCGGACACTGAAGCTTTCTTT CASSPQGAADTEAFF
NA TRBJ2-1 TRBV30 NA TGTGCCTGGAGTGTGAGGCAAATTCGCAATGAGCAGTTCTTC CAWSVRQIRNEQFF
many TRBJ2-3 TRBV11-3 NA TGTGCCAGCAGCTTGGGTGGCCAGGTCACAGATACGCAGTATTTT CASSLGGQVTDTQYF
NA TRBJ2-3 TRBV18 NA TGTGCCAGCTCACCAACCACAGATACGCAGTATTTT CASSPTTDTQYF
few TRBJ1-4 TRBV30 TRBD1 TGTGCCTGGAGTGCCGCAGGGGGACCAAAAGAAAAACTGTTTTTT CAWSAAGGPKEKLFF
few TRBJ1-2 TRBV5-1 NA TGCGCCAGCAGCTTGGTGGGGGACCAGCGTGGCTACACCTTC CASSLVGDQRGYTF
few TRBJ2-3 TRBV14 TRBD2 TGTGCCAGCAGCCAATGGGCCAGACGACTAGCGGGAGGGAGCACAGATACGCAGTATTTT CASSQWARRLAGGSTDTQYF
few TRBJ1-1 TRBV30 TRBD1 TGTGCCTGGAGTCCAACGGACAGGATTGAAGCTTTCTTT CAWSPTDRIEAFF
medium-sized TRBJ2-1 TRBV6-8 NA TGTGCCACCTGGGGGCTAGCGTTCGGTGAGCAGTTCTTC CATWGLAFGEQFF
NA TRBJ1-1 TRBV5-1 TRBD1 TGCGCCAGCAGCTTATCCGGGACAGGGAACACTGAAGCTTTCTTT CASSLSGTGNTEAFF
few TRBJ1-1 TRBV11-3 NA TGTGCCAGCAGCTTAGTTCCAGGACCTTCCTTGGCTTTCTTT CASSLVPGPSLAFF
once TRBJ1-1 TRBV18 NA TGTGCCAGCTCACGGGACCAGGTCGCTGAAGCTTTCTTT CASSRDQVAEAFF
NA TRBJ1-1 TRBV30 NA TGTGCCTGGAGTGTCTTCCAGGTGAACACTGAAGCTTTCTTT CAWSVFQVNTEAFF
few TRBJ1-2 TRBV9 NA TGTGCCAGCAGCGCAAGCGTCGACTATGGCTACACCTTC CASSASVDYGYTF
NA TRBJ1-4 TRBV5-1 NA TGCGCCAGCAGCTTGGGCGGGGGGCCGACTAATGAAAAACTGTTTTTT CASSLGGGPTNEKLFF
NA TRBJ2-7 TRBV6-8 NA TGTGCCACCAAAGATGGGGGTACCTACGAGCAGTACTTC CATKDGGTYEQYF
NA TRBJ2-7 TRBV14 TRBD1 TGTGCCAGCAGCCAAGATATACAGGGGGCCTACGAGCAGTACTTC CASSQDIQGAYEQYF
few TRBJ1-2 TRBV11-3 NA TGTGCCAGCAGACTTGGCAGCGGGAAAACTAACTATGGCTACACCTTC CASRLGSGKTNYGYTF
NA TRBJ2-5 TRBV6-8 TRBD2 TGTGCCAGCAGATGGACTAGCGAGCAAGAGACCCAGTACTTC CASRWTSEQETQYF
once TRBJ2-5 TRBV18 NA TGTGCCAGCTCACCACCGCTCACCGGACAAGAGACCCAGTACTTC CASSPPLTGQETQYF
few TRBJ2-1 TRBV10-3 NA TGTGCCATCAGTGAGCCGGAAGTAGGAGTCAATGAGCAGTTCTTC CAISEPEVGVNEQFF
few TRBJ1-5 TRBV10-2 NA TGCGCCAGCAGTGAGGCCGGAACGGCAAATCAGCCCCAGCATTTT CASSEAGTANQPQHF
few TRBJ1-1 TRBV6-7 NA TGTGCCAGCAGCCAAGCCCACCGATCTTTCTTT CASSQAHRSFF
NA TRBJ2-6 TRBV7-1 NA TGTGCCAGCAGCGAGACCGGTCAACGAGGACAAAGTCGGGCCAACGTCCTGACTTTC CASSETGQRGQSRANVLTF
few TRBJ1-4 TRBV11-3 NA TGTGCCAGCAGCTTAATAGACAGTAATGAAAAACTGTTTTTT CASSLIDSNEKLFF
NA TRBJ1-1 TRBV18 TRBD1 TGTGCCAGCTATCAGTCCGGGACAGGGGACGCCCTGGGCCATGGAGCTTTCTTT CASYQSGTGDALGHGAFF